These T cell receptor beta chains were read from a single sample in a study of blood T cell repertoires in COVID-19. Generated by immunoSEQ multiplex PCR, the TCRdb table keeps only in-frame clones and is missing some. Among roughly 430,000 clones listed, approximately 86% were seen once. The sequenced sample was PBMCs or T cells enriched from blood (not recorded which). These receptors were taken from a woman aged 40 to 55 with acute COVID-19. CDR3s include the opening cysteine and the closing phenylalanine or tryptophan. The D gene is left open where the match is weak.

cdr3_aa	d_call	v_call	j_call
CASSVTGGGQPQHF	TRBD1	TRBV7-9	TRBJ1-5
CASSWDSQETQYF	TRBD1	TRBV7-6	TRBJ2-5
CASSSPTRRDTQYF	-	TRBV27	TRBJ2-3
CASQGQTYEQYF	TRBD1	TRBV10-2	TRBJ2-7
CASSEIYRGGTDTQYF	-	TRBV10-2	TRBJ2-3
CASSLDRTANYGYTF	-	TRBV5-1	TRBJ1-2
CAWTGGPTGELFF	TRBD1	TRBV30	TRBJ2-2
CASSLTVLHEQYF	-	TRBV7-8	TRBJ2-7
CATSGTGDVETQYF	TRBD1	TRBV24-1	TRBJ2-5
CASSQDKTAYNSPLHF	-	TRBV4-2	TRBJ1-6
CASAPPSGGVYNEQFF	TRBD2	TRBV5-1	TRBJ2-1
CASSIAAGGRGYNEQFF	TRBD2	TRBV19	TRBJ2-1
CASSPTGSRGNTIYF	-	TRBV11-2	TRBJ1-3
CASSADRAYGYTF	TRBD1	TRBV12-3/TRBV12-4	TRBJ1-2
CASSQGYITYEQYF	-	TRBV14	TRBJ2-7
CASRSRGVDYGYTF	-	TRBV5-8	TRBJ1-2
CASSTNSGNTIYF	-	TRBV19	TRBJ1-3
CASSFWTGRGNTIYF	TRBD1	TRBV7-9	TRBJ1-3
CASSMPQGGNYGYTF	TRBD1	TRBV2	TRBJ1-2
CASSGSGSSNQPQHF	-	TRBV2	TRBJ1-5
CATGQAQGYGYTF	TRBD1	TRBV24-1	TRBJ1-2
CASSESRTGNQPQHF	-	TRBV10-2	TRBJ1-5
CASRNTGNSGNTIYF	-	TRBV27	TRBJ1-3
CASSVSGTGGNTIYF	TRBD1	TRBV9	TRBJ1-3
CASKQPGGIAFF	-	TRBV2	TRBJ1-1
CASSVGAGLGETQYF	-	TRBV9	TRBJ2-5
CATSRGSKRGHETQYF	TRBD1	TRBV15	TRBJ2-5
CASSIGNRGQETQYF	TRBD1	TRBV19	TRBJ2-5
CATSVSARGEQFF	-	TRBV24-1	TRBJ2-1
CAWSAGTSGGGSDTQYF	TRBD2	TRBV30	TRBJ2-3
CASSSAGTNYGYTF	-	TRBV19	TRBJ1-2
CASSPSRGYNSPLHF	-	TRBV9	TRBJ1-6
CASIPRGENTEAFF	-	TRBV2	TRBJ1-1
CASSVVGADRHTF	TRBD1	TRBV9	TRBJ1-2
CASSRGTIDSYEQYF	TRBD2	TRBV6-5	TRBJ2-7
CAISESGGLRDYNEQFF	-	TRBV10-3	TRBJ2-1
CASSPGTGGHEQYF	TRBD1	TRBV5-1	TRBJ2-7
CSVVTGLTDTQYF	-	TRBV29-1	TRBJ2-3
CASSQDRGRQETQYF	TRBD2	TRBV14	TRBJ2-5
CASSLASGGPRGEQFF	TRBD2	TRBV7-2	TRBJ2-1
CASSQLTAGNTIYF	-	TRBV3-1/TRBV3-2	TRBJ1-3
CASSRGQPRQETQYF	TRBD1	TRBV5-6	TRBJ2-5
CASSYNYYRVGNTIYF	-	TRBV6-6	TRBJ1-3
CASSSRGQVYGYTF	TRBD1	TRBV11-2	TRBJ1-2
CASSLASLAGGPYEQYF	TRBD2	TRBV5-1	TRBJ2-7
CASSPSPQAPYEQYF	-	TRBV4-1	TRBJ2-7
CAWTLDREENEAFF	TRBD1	TRBV30	TRBJ1-1
CASSQARVDSPLHF	-	TRBV4-1	TRBJ1-6
CASSLEKSRQLYGYTF	-	TRBV7-8	TRBJ1-2
CASSLRTSGGPEQYF	TRBD2	TRBV7-2	TRBJ2-7
CATSGSGTPYEQYF	TRBD2	TRBV15	TRBJ2-7
CASSPTTWRASGGSSYNEQFF	TRBD2	TRBV7-8	TRBJ2-1
CASSLTGFDTGELFF	-	TRBV18	TRBJ2-2
CASGQRSFNEQFF	-	TRBV12-3/TRBV12-4	TRBJ2-1
CASSDLLAGATYEQYF	TRBD2	TRBV25-1	TRBJ2-7
CASRHYRGGDYEQYF	-	TRBV5-1	TRBJ2-7
CATTRGSTDTQYF	-	TRBV15	TRBJ2-3
CASSRAGEGYEQYF	TRBD2	TRBV19	TRBJ2-7
CASSVGQLAVTDTQYF	TRBD2	TRBV9	TRBJ2-3
CAWNFGGKNTEAFF	-	TRBV30	TRBJ1-1